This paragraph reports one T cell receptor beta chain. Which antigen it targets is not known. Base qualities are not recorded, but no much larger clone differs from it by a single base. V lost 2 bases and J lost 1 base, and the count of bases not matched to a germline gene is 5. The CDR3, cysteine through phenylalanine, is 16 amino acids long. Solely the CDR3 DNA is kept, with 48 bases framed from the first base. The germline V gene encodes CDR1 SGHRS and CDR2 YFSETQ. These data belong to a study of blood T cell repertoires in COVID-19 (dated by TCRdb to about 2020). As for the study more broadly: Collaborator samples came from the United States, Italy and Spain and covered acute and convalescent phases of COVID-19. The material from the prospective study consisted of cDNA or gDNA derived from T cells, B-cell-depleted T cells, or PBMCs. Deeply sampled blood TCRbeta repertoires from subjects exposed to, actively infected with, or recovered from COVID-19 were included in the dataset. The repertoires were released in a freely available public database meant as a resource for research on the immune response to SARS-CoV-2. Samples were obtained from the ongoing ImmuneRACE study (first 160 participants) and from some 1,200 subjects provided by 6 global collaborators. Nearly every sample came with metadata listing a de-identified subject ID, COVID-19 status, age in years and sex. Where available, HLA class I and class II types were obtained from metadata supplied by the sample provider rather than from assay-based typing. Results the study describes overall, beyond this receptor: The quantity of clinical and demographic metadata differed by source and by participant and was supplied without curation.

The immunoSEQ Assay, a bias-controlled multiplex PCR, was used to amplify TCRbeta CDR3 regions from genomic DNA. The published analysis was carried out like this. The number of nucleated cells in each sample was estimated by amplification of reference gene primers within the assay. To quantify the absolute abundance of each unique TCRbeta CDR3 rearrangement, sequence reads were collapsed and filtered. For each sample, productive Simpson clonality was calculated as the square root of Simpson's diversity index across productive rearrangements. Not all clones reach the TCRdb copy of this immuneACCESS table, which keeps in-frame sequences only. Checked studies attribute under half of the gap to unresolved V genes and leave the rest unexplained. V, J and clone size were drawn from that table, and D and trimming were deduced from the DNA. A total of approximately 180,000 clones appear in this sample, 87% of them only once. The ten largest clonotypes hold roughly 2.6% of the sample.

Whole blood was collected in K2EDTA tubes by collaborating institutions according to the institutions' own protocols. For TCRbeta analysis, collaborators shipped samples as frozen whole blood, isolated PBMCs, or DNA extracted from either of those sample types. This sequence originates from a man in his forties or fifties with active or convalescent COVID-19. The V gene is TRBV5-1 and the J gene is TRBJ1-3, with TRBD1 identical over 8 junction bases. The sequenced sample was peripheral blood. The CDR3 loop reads CASSFGDRRSGNTIYF. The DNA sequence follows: TGCGCCAGCAGCTTTGGGGACAGGCGGTCTGGAAACACCATATATTTT.